Ten or more counts support the clone carrying this T cell receptor beta chain. Its antigen is as yet unknown. One entry per CDR3 protein, called by TCRdb with MiXCR from the 5' RACE reads. The table has tens of thousands of distinct CDR3 sequences, 4.9% seen once. The CDR3 spans 13 residues. Deletions cut 6 bases from V and 0 bases from J, with 7 bases between. Germline CDR1 WSHSY, CDR2 SAAADI. This sample was taken from a study of early T cells in non-severe SARS-CoV-2 infection. General study points: Sequences matched to VDJdb favored anti-spike CD8 responses, while private and CD4 specificities were missed.

V and J are TRBV10-2 and TRBJ2-3; tentatively, D is TRBD2 (5 bases). The receptor was isolated from an adult who was a healthcare worker with PCR-confirmed SARS-CoV-2 infection or an uninfected control (not recorded which). Sequencing was carried out using whole blood. Here the CDR3 reads CASRDSSTDTQYF. CDR3 coding DNA: TGCGCCAGCAGGGACTCTAGCACAGATACGCAGTATTTT.